These 10 T cell receptor beta chains came from one sample sequenced in a study of blood T cell repertoires in COVID-19. Sequenced by immunoSEQ multiplex PCR; TCRdb stores in-frame clones only, minus some. Among hundreds of thousands of clones, just over 85% were seen once, and the ten largest hold roughly 12%. The sample taken for sequencing was peripheral blood. All receptors come from a man aged 50 or older with COVID-19, enrolled during active disease.

This clone was recorded a few times. The chain links TRBV29-1 to TRBJ2-1; D might be TRBD2 (5 bases). Trimming left V 4 bases short and J 3 bases short, with 7 bases between. Germline loops: CDR1 SQVTM, CDR2 ANQGSEA. The CDR3 consists of 12 residues. The CDR3 nucleotides are TGCAGCGTTGGGACTGACTACAATGAGCAGTTCTTC. Translated, it gives CSVGTDYNEQFF.

CDR3 region: CASRWREDNYGYTF. CDR3 coding DNA: TGCGCCAGCAGATGGCGGGAAGATAACTATGGCTACACCTTC. V is TRBV5-1 and J is TRBJ1-2; D unresolved. CDR1 is SGHRS and CDR2 is YFSETQ in the germline V gene. The germline V and J ends were trimmed by 5 bases and 1 base, with 12 bases remaining between them. This CDR3 has 14 amino acids. The whole variable domain, filled in from reference TRBV5-1 and TRBJ1-2, reads KAGVTQTPRYLIKTRGQQVTLSCSPISGHRSVSWYQQTPGQGLQFLFEYFSETQRNKGNFPGRFSGRQFSNSRSEMNVSTLELGDSALYLCASRWREDNYGYTFGSGTRLTVV.

The chain has TRBV19 and TRBJ1-2, with D uncertain. V lost 5 bases, J lost 5 bases, and 6 bases lay in between. Germline V gene data show CDR1 as LNHDA and CDR2 as SQIVND (reference sequence). This CDR3 contains 11 residues. CDR3 DNA: TGTGCCAGTAGTGTAGTATATGGCTACACCTTC. Translated: CASSVVYGYTF.

This sequence joins TRBV12-3 or TRBV12-4 and TRBJ2-1; 7 bases map to TRBD2. The ends lost 6 bases at V and 9 bases at J; junction bases unmatched: 5. CDR3 length equals 12 residues. CDR3 loop: CASSQLALEQFF. CDR3 sequence (DNA): TGTGCCAGCAGCCAACTAGCGCTTGAGCAGTTCTTC.

The chain is built from TRBV27 and TRBJ2-7; 7 positions agree with TRBD1. Per germline, CDR1 MNHEY and CDR2 SMNVEV (reference sequence). The CDR3 loop spans 16 amino acids. Unmatched junction bases numbered 10, after V lost 5 bases and J lost 0 bases. The CDR3 DNA is TGTGCCAGCAGTGCACAAACCGGGACAGTCTCCTACGAGCAGTACTTC. It yields the protein CASSAQTGTVSYEQYF.

The chain has TRBV11-3 and TRBJ2-1; TRBD2 is a possible D gene (5 bases). The germline V gene encodes CDR1 SGHNT and CDR2 YENEEA. V lost 1 base and J 9 bases, leaving 10 bases between the germline ends. The CDR3 sequence is 13 residues long. CDR3 region: CASSLVPSGEQFF. As DNA, the CDR3 is TGTGCCAGCAGCTTAGTTCCGAGCGGTGAGCAGTTCTTC.

Only one count was recorded for this clone. V usage is TRBV15 and J usage is TRBJ1-2; TRBD1 might be the D (6 bases). The CDR3 covers 16 residues. Germline CDR1 LNHNV, CDR2 YYDKDF (reference sequence). V was shortened by 2 bases and J by 2 bases, with 15 bases between the two germline ends. CDR3 nucleotide sequence: TGTGCCACCAGCAGACGGACAGACAGGACAAACTATGGCTACACCTTC. Amino acids: CATSRRTDRTNYGYTF.

The CDR3 DNA follows: TGTGCCAGCACCGGGGGGACGGTGAACACCGGGGAGCTGTTTTTT. Translated, it gives CASTGGTVNTGELFF. V is TRBV9 and J is TRBJ2-2, with 7 bases lining up with TRBD2. CDR1 SGDLS and CDR2 YYNGEE come from the germline V gene. The V gene end was trimmed by 6 bases and the J gene end by 1 base; junction bases not matched to a gene: 6. This CDR3 is 15 amino acids long.

The chain couples TRBV28 to TRBJ2-1, with 7 bases identical to TRBD1. Losses at the gene ends were 7 bases for V and 5 bases for J; bases not matched to a gene: 11. The CDR3 spans 15 residues. Germline V gene data show CDR1 as MDHEN and CDR2 as SYDVKM. The CDR3 bases are TGTGCCAGCACCCCAGGGGGTGAAGGTCACAATGAGCAGTTCTTC. It encodes CASTPGGEGHNEQFF.

This sequence joins TRBV27 and TRBJ1-6; weak D call: TRBD1 (5 bases). In germline, CDR1 is MNHEY, CDR2 SMNVEV (reference sequence). The germline V and J ends were trimmed by 1 base and 14 bases, with 18 bases remaining between them. This CDR3 spans 15 amino acids. The CDR3 sequence is CASSLYAWGGMALHF. As DNA, the CDR3 is TGTGCCAGCAGTTTATACGCGTGGGGGGGTATGGCCCTCCACTTT.